This T cell receptor beta chain was retrieved from a study of Ad26.COV2.S vaccination and SARS-CoV-2 variants. Germline values: CDR1 SGHTA, CDR2 FQGNSA. V was pared by 2 bases and J by 0 bases, with 1 base of the junction left unmatched. This CDR3 region has 16 residues. Generated by immunoSEQ multiplex PCR, the TCRdb table keeps only in-frame clones and is missing some. The profile shows roughly 330,000 clones, 90% of them singletons. This clone has only a few counts. What it recognizes is unknown. Treatment here: 19 received Ad26.COV2.S at low or high dose, single or two shots; about 5 received placebo; per-sample allocation not given. Vaccine and placebo recipients were sampled on day 63 after the first injection. Boston supplied an adult donor aged 18-55 years. Overall study results and limits: People who got the vaccine or the placebo had similar non-spike TCR breadth. Individuals receiving vaccine had higher spike-specific TCR breadth than placebo recipients did.

Sequenced material: peripheral blood, taken in a trial of Ad26.COV2.S vaccine versus placebo. The receptor's source is a person between 18 and 60 years old who received the Ad26.COV2.S COVID-19 vaccine or a placebo. The chain is built from TRBV7-2 and TRBJ2-2; 9 nucleotides agree with TRBD1. The CDR3 region is CASSLYRGPNTGELFF. As DNA, the CDR3 is TGTGCCAGCAGCTTATACAGGGGGCCGAACACCGGGGAGCTGTTTTTT.